The T cell receptor beta chain described here comes from a study of OX40 agonist ivuxolimab in advanced cancers. Whole-study context: Patients' therapy was ivuxolimab, an antibody that acts as an agonist of OX40 (CD134).

Note on this clone: Its antigen is as yet unknown.

V was trimmed by 0 bases and J by 9 bases, leaving 3 bases between them. CDR3 length equals 11 residues. CDR1 is SGHVS, CDR2 FNYEAQ, per germline. Sequencing used immunoSEQ multiplex PCR; TCRdb keeps in-frame clones, though not all of them. The table records 74,000 or so clones, 90% of them present only once. Points from the study as a whole: There were, on average, more expanded clones in CD8+ T cells than in CD4+.

The sequencing used CD4+ or CD8+ T cells sorted from blood, collected in a trial of the OX40 agonist ivuxolimab. This TCR came from an adult with an advanced solid tumor such as melanoma, head and neck, liver or kidney cancer. The V and J genes are TRBV7-6 and TRBJ2-1; no clear D. The CDR3 DNA follows: TGTGCCAGCAGCTTAGCGAGTGAGCAGTTCTTC. This codes for CASSLASEQFF.